This T cell receptor (beta chain) was captured by sequencing in a study of control samples from healthy donors and cancer patients. After removal of 5 bases from V and 2 bases from J, the junction contained 2 bases not matched to a gene. The germline V gene has CDR1 SNHLY and CDR2 FYNNEI. The length of the CDR3 is 14 residues. Profiling relied on immunoSEQ multiplex PCR, and the TCRdb table lists in-frame clones only, not all of them. The sample includes 170,000 or so clones, over 80% seen only once; the top ten take about 1.5%. The chain has TRBV2 and TRBJ2-2, with TRBD1 matching over 7 bases. Source material: blood. The TCR was taken from a man aged 18-30 years in good health. CDR3 bases: TGTGCCAGCAGTCGGACAGGAAACACCGGGGAGCTGTTTTTT. Its protein product is CASSRTGNTGELFF.